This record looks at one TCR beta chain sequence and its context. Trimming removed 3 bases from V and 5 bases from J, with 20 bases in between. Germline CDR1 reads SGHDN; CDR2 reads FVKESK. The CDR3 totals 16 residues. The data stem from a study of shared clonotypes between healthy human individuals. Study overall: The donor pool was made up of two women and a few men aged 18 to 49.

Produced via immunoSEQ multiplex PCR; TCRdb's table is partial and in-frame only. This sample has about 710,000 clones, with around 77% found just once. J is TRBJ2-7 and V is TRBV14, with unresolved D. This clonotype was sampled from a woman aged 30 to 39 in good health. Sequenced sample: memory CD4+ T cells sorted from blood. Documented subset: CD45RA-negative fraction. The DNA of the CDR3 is TGTGCCAGCAGCCACGACCGGCGAGATCAGGTCCACGAGCAGTACTTC. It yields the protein CASSHDRRDQVHEQYF. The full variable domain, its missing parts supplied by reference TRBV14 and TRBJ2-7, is EAGVTQFPSHSVIEKGQTVTLRCDPISGHDNLYWYRRVMGKEIKFLLHFVKESKQDESGMPNNRFLAERTGGTYSTLKVQPAELEDSGVYFCASSHDRRDQVHEQYFGPGTRLTVT.